A single sample gave rise to the 22 T cell receptor beta chains below, sequenced in a study of blood T cell repertoires in COVID-19. The protocol was immunoSEQ multiplex PCR, while the TCRdb copy is restricted to in-frame clones and leaves out a portion. The sample holds approximately 76,000 clones, about 89% seen once. The sample taken for sequencing was peripheral blood. These receptors all stem from a woman aged 60 to 75 with acute or convalescent COVID-19.

The V and J genes are TRBV5-1 and TRBJ2-2, with TRBD2 matching 8 bases. The V segment lost 0 bases and the J segment 8 bases; nucleotides outside the gene matches: 3. The CDR3 is made up of 14 amino acids. CDR1 and CDR2 (germline): SGHRS, YFSETQ. The chain's CDR3 is CASSLDTSGGELFF. For the CDR3, the DNA is TGCGCCAGCAGCTTGGACACTAGCGGTGGGGAGCTGTTTTTT.

The chain has TRBV11-3 and TRBJ2-6; D perhaps matches TRBD1 (6 bases). Germline CDR1 SGHNT, CDR2 YENEEA. The CDR3 is 19 residues long. Trimming cost V 0 bases and J 0 bases, with 15 bases left between them. DNA of the CDR3: TGTGCCAGCAGCTTAGAGCCTACAGGGACCCTCTCTGGGGCCAACGTCCTGACTTTC. Its translation: CASSLEPTGTLSGANVLTF.

The CDR3 spells CASKRTSGLAGGNEQFF. CDR3 sequence (DNA): TGTGCCAGTAAAAGAACCTCGGGACTAGCGGGAGGGAATGAGCAGTTCTTC. J is TRBJ2-1 and V is TRBV19, with 16 bases matching TRBD2. V trimming: 7 bases; J trimming: 7 bases; junction bases outside the gene matches: 10. The CDR3 has 17 residues. CDR1 and CDR2 from the germline V gene are LNHDA and SQIVND (reference sequence).

This chain links TRBV7-2 with TRBJ2-7; D ambiguous. The germline gives CDR1 SGHTA, CDR2 FQGNSA. This CDR3 has 15 amino acids. Trimming took off 5 bases at V and 0 bases at J, with 14 bases between the two ends. CDR3 in DNA: TGTGCCAGCAGCCTATTTGACACATACTCCTACGAGCAGTACTTC. Encoded protein: CASSLFDTYSYEQYF.

The chain links TRBV6-1 to TRBJ1-1, with D maybe TRBD1 (5 bases). V was shortened by 2 bases and J by 1 base, with 14 bases between the two germline ends. Germline V gene data show CDR1 as MNHNS and CDR2 as SASEGT. The length of the CDR3 is 16 residues. The CDR3 sequence: CASSEREGQGNTEAFF. CDR3 nucleotide sequence: TGTGCCAGCAGTGAAAGGGAAGGGCAGGGGAACACTGAAGCTTTCTTT.

The rearrangement joins TRBV4-3 to TRBJ2-7, with a possible D match to TRBD1 (6 bases). Germline CDR1 reads LGHNA; CDR2 reads YSLEER. V was cut by 0 bases and J by 6 bases, with 15 bases left in between. The CDR3 contains 15 residues. The CDR3, as DNA: TGCGCCAGCAGCCAAGACGTTTGGACAGTTTCCGAGCAGTACTTC. This translates into CASSQDVWTVSEQYF.

The genes are TRBV18 and TRBJ1-4, with unresolved D. Deletions cut 2 bases from V and 2 bases from J, with 15 bases between. CDR1 and CDR2 from the germline V gene are KGHSH and LQKENI. The CDR3 extends over 17 amino acids. In DNA form, the CDR3 reads TGTGCCAGCTCACCAATACAGCCGTTGTCTACTAATGAAAAACTGTTTTTT. It yields the protein CASSPIQPLSTNEKLFF.

This clone was counted a few times. The CDR3 loop is CASSPARGAFSSYNEQFF. CDR3 nucleotide sequence: TGTGCCAGCAGCCCCGCCCGGGGGGCCTTTAGCTCCTACAATGAGCAGTTCTTC. The V call is TRBV7-2, the J call TRBJ2-1; tentatively, D is TRBD2 (7 bases). The CDR3 is made up of 18 amino acids. V lost 5 bases to trimming and J lost 0 bases, with 20 bases between them. Germline V lookup: CDR1 SGHTA, CDR2 FQGNSA.

The chain couples TRBV7-7 to TRBJ2-7, with 7 bases lining up with TRBD2. With V trimmed by 5 bases and J by 7 bases, 11 bases remained unmatched. The germline gives CDR1 SSHAT, CDR2 FNYEAQ (reference sequence). The CDR3 length is 14 residues. The CDR3 here is CASSAGTTSEEQYF. The CDR3 DNA reads as TGTGCCAGCAGCGCCGGGACTACCTCTGAGGAGCAGTACTTC.

The rearrangement joins TRBV2 to TRBJ1-2; possible D gene TRBD1, 5 bases. Trimming shortened V by 6 bases and J by 5 bases, and 13 bases separated the two germline ends. The CDR3 runs to 13 residues. Germline V CDR1 and CDR2: SNHLY, FYNNEI. CDR3 amino acids: CASRGPNDYGYTF. CDR3 DNA sequence: TGTGCCAGCAGGGGGCCGAACGATTATGGCTACACCTTC.

The chain combines TRBV12-3 or TRBV12-4 with TRBJ1-2; D is unclear. Trimming stripped 2 bases from V and 4 bases from J, with 8 bases between. CDR3 size: 13 residues. CDR3 loop: CASSLSGSYGYTF. The CDR3 nucleotides are TGTGCCAGCAGTTTATCGGGGAGCTATGGCTACACCTTC.

This sequence joins TRBV4-3 and TRBJ2-2, with 9 bases matching TRBD2. The CDR3 sequence is 19 residues long. The V gene end was trimmed by 0 bases and the J gene end by 6 bases; junction bases not matched to a gene: 14. The germline CDR1 and CDR2 sequences are LGHNA and YSLEER. CDR3 nucleotides: TGCGCCAGCAGCCAAGAATCCCCCTTAGCGGGGGAAGTCGCCGGGGAGCTGTTTTTT. Translating gives CASSQESPLAGEVAGELFF.

The rearrangement joins TRBV6-5 to TRBJ2-3; D is unclear. Trimming took off 8 bases at V and 1 base at J, with 7 bases between the two ends. Germline V gene data show CDR1 as MNHEY and CDR2 as SVGAGI. CDR3 length equals 12 residues. CDR3 in amino acids: CASVAGTDTQYF. The DNA of the CDR3 is TGTGCCAGCGTGGCTGGCACAGATACGCAGTATTTT.

This chain uses TRBV3-1 (or the pseudogene TRBV3-2) with TRBJ1-2; 8 bases line up with TRBD1. There are 14 residues in the CDR3. With V trimmed by 6 bases and J by 7 bases, 10 bases remained unmatched. Per germline, CDR1 LGHDT and CDR2 YNNKEL (reference sequence). The CDR3 here is CASSPGRGLGGYTF. CDR3 nucleotide sequence: TGTGCCAGCAGTCCGGGCAGGGGGCTTGGTGGCTACACCTTC.

The gene calls are TRBV9 and TRBJ2-7; a weak D match, TRBD1 (5 bases). CDR3 length equals 13 residues. Trimming cost V 2 bases and J 4 bases, with 10 bases left between them. Germline V gene data show CDR1 as SGDLS and CDR2 as YYNGEE. The DNA for the CDR3 is TGTGCCAGCAGCGTGGGGCCCCCGTACGAGCAGTACTTC. Its protein product is CASSVGPPYEQYF. The variable domain in full, completed from reference TRBV9 and TRBJ2-7, reads DSGVTQTPKHLITATGQRVTLRCSPRSGDLSVYWYQQSLDQGLQFLIQYYNGEERAKGNILERFSAQQFPDLHSELNLSSLELGDSALYFCASSVGPPYEQYFGPGTRLTVT.

The rearrangement joins TRBV19 to TRBJ1-1, with TRBD1 matching over 7 bases. J gave up 11 bases and V 4 bases, and 7 bases lay outside the gene matches. The germline gives CDR1 LNHDA, CDR2 SQIVND (reference sequence). The CDR3 extends over 12 amino acids. CDR3 protein: CASSSYDRDAFF. CDR3 sequence (DNA): TGTGCCAGTAGTAGCTACGACAGGGATGCTTTCTTT.

This rearrangement joins TRBV15 to TRBJ2-5, with TRBD2 as a possible D gene (6 bases). The CDR3 totals 14 residues. Germline loops: CDR1 LNHNV, CDR2 YYDKDF (reference sequence). V shed 2 bases and J shed 4 bases, with 11 bases lying between them. The CDR3 is CATSRRGLRETQYF. The DNA of the CDR3 is TGTGCCACCAGCAGAAGGGGACTTAGAGAGACCCAGTACTTC.

This clone has just one count. This chain joins TRBV5-6 and TRBJ2-5, with 7 bases matching TRBD2. In germline, CDR1 is SGHDT, CDR2 YYEEEE. J was trimmed by 5 bases and V by 0 bases; bases with no gene match: 7. The CDR3 consists of 15 residues. The CDR3 coding sequence is TGTGCCAGCAGCTTGGGTGGCGGGGGATTTGAGACCCAGTACTTC. It yields the protein CASSLGGGGFETQYF.

This sequence joins TRBV6-4 and TRBJ2-1, with a possible D match to TRBD1 (6 bases). The V gene's germline CDR1 is MRHNA and CDR2 SNTAGT. Trimming pared 8 bases from V and 0 bases from J, leaving 17 bases between. The CDR3 length is 16 residues. The CDR3 coding sequence is TGTGCCAGCGGTCCCCAGGGACAAAGCTCCTACAATGAGCAGTTCTTC. Amino acid sequence: CASGPQGQSSYNEQFF.

The chain carries TRBV4-3 and TRBJ2-7; TRBD1 matches at 8 bases. The CDR3 totals 15 residues. From germline, CDR1 is LGHNA and CDR2 YSLEER. Trimming removed 3 bases from V and 2 bases from J; junction bases left unmatched: 6. CDR3 region: CASSQSDREAYEQYF. CDR3 in DNA: TGCGCCAGCAGCCAGTCGGACAGGGAGGCCTACGAGCAGTACTTC.

The chain is built from TRBV29-1 and TRBJ1-1; D not resolved. This CDR3 is built from 12 residues. Trimming cost V 2 bases and J 6 bases, with 10 bases left between them. The germline CDR1 and CDR2 sequences are SQVTM and ANQGSEA. CDR3 in DNA: TGCAGCGTTGAACCGACACTCTCTGAAGCTTTCTTT. Translated: CSVEPTLSEAFF.

The gene calls are TRBV6-5 and TRBJ2-5; D possibly corresponds to TRBD2 (6 bases). The CDR3 totals 13 residues. V gave up 7 bases and J gave up 5 bases, with 14 bases separating them. Germline loops: CDR1 MNHEY, CDR2 SVGAGI. The CDR3 protein is CASKPYRGETQYF. In DNA form, the CDR3 reads TGTGCCAGCAAACCGTACCGGGGGGAGACCCAGTACTTC.